This record covers a single T cell receptor (beta chain). The clone's antigen remains unknown. No quality values exist for individual bases; no much larger clone is one base distant. This specimen comes from a study of shared clonotypes between healthy human individuals (dated by TCRdb to 2020 to 2022). Study-wide context: A few men and a couple of women, aged 18 to 49 years, made up the cohort. For each donor, CD4 naive and CD4 memory were each given three plates, CD8 naive was given two plates, and CD8 memory was given one plate. To estimate repertoire size and how much clonotypes are shared between individuals, the study performed deep sequencing of blood TCR repertoires from about five healthy adults. Libraries were prepared and TCR repertoires were sequenced by different laboratories using diverse techniques, in order to increase sequencing depth and limit assay-specific biases. Between about 0.94 and 8.9 billion PBMCs per donor were obtained by leukapheresis.

The donors were healthy, HIV-negative adults who had no recently reported acute infections or vaccinations. All donors were Caucasian adults living in Nashville, Tennessee, USA. CD4+ T cells were enriched by magnetic negative selection, after which naive cells were positively selected on CD45RA and the negative fraction was taken as the memory subset. Blood was collected by leukapheresis, and PBMCs were isolated by Ficoll-Histopaque density gradient centrifugation and then cryopreserved in liquid nitrogen vapor phase. Analytical flow cytometry was used to check the purity and quantity of each magnetically sorted T cell population. Genomic DNA was isolated from each sorted fraction and quantified by UV absorbance on a Nanodrop 2000c. Using the deep immunoSEQ assay, TCR CDR3 regions were amplified from genomic DNA by multiplex PCR. Genomic DNA extracted from each cell subset was distributed evenly over all wells of several immunoSEQ 96-well plates, and each plate served as one replicate. For sorted subsets, approximately 190 ng of genomic DNA, equivalent to 30,000 or so T cell genomes, went into each replicate PCR. Purified libraries were measured with a Qubit 3.0 fluorometer, size-checked on a Bioanalyzer 2100, and measured again with the KAPA Library Quantification kit. Each immunoSEQ 96-well plate was sequenced on its own single-read 150-cycle Illumina NextSeq 550 flow cell. The authors' pipeline ran thus. Because the immunoSEQ output held only junctional sequences and lacked quality scores, the filtering could not match the filtering applied to full-length reads. Sequences were annotated with PyIR, a Python wrapper for IgBLAST v1.9, using IMGT germline references to assign V/J genes and CDR3. Reads were filtered out if the reads had weak V/J assignments (E-value above 1e-6), no CDR3, stop codons, out-of-frame junctions, or ambiguous translated residues. V3J clonotypes were defined as sequences sharing the same inferred V gene, J gene, and CDR3 amino acid sequence. The percentage overlap between two repertoires was calculated by dividing the number of shared unique clonotypes by the size of the smaller repertoire. Richness of each repertoire was evaluated using RTK rarefaction, the Chao1 estimator, and Recon v2.1 estimates of unobserved clonotypes. Generation probabilities were computed with OLGA for all TCRbeta clonotypes obtained by the gDNA method from several donors. The table comes from immuneACCESS by way of TCRdb, which keeps in-frame sequences with V and J called. Part of the clones is missing from these tables; in studies checked, under half for an unresolved V gene and the rest for unknown reasons. The DNA was the basis for D and trimming; V, J and clone size are from that table. The sample has roughly 1.5 million clones on record, 95% to 99% of them singletons. Of the sample, roughly 0.42% is held by the ten largest clones.

Broader findings and caveats from the paper: Sampling was limited to blood, and TCR repertoires in tissue likely differ from TCR repertoires in blood. Sharing across a few donors was observed for about 5% of naive CD4, 3% to 4% of naive CD8, 2% to 2.5% of memory CD4, and less than 0.45% of memory CD8 clonotypes. The small number of donors limited the genetic and exposure-history diversity represented. Estimated clonotype richness was generally larger for naive than for memory subsets. Even with the large sequencing depth, rarefaction of the sorted-subset datasets indicated that sequencing was incomplete. Higher generation probabilities were observed for clonotypes shared by all four sorted-subset donors than for non-shared clonotypes. Pairwise subsampling led to the expectation that sequencing depth would affect the degree of clonotype sharing among donors.

V loses 5 bases, J loses 2 bases, and the germline ends lie 15 bases apart. The CDR3 runs 16 amino acids, cysteine and phenylalanine included. The kept DNA is CDR3 alone, 48 bases in frame from the first base. Sequences MNHEY (CDR1) and SMNVEV (CDR2) are obtained from the germline V gene (reference sequence). The clonotype comes from a man in his thirties or forties in good health. Sequencing input: naive CD4+ T cells sorted from blood. Taken with the paper, the label for cell subset or site translates to: CD45RA+ positively selected. The chain couples TRBV27 to TRBJ2-2, with TRBD2 perhaps the D gene, on 5 matching bases. The CDR3 region has the sequence CASSPLLAGNTGELFF. Here is the DNA: TGTGCCAGCAGTCCCCTTCTAGCAGGAAACACCGGGGAGCTGTTTTTT.